One sample yielded the 14 T cell receptor beta chains listed below, sequenced in a study of siplizumab effects on memory and regulatory T cells. Measured with immunoSEQ multiplex PCR; TCRdb has only the in-frame clones, and not every one. The sample records about 97,000 clones, nearly 95% being singletons. Sequenced: non-Treg CD4+ T cells sorted from blood. The origin of the receptors is a human donor in good health.

The V and J genes are TRBV7-6 and TRBJ2-2, with TRBD1 as a possible D gene (6 bases). Deletions cut 5 bases from V and 4 bases from J, with 17 bases between. This CDR3 has 16 residues. The V gene's germline CDR1 is SGHVS and CDR2 FNYEAQ. This chain's CDR3 is CASSPQAGTTTGELFF. The DNA of the CDR3 is TGTGCCAGCAGCCCACAAGCCGGGACAACCACCGGGGAGCTGTTTTTT.

This clone was observed once. The chain employs TRBV11-1 and TRBJ2-1, with 10 bases fitting TRBD2. From germline, CDR1 is SGHAT and CDR2 FQDESV (reference sequence). Germline trimming cut 5 bases from V and 0 bases from J; bases unmatched to any gene: 7. The CDR3 length is 17 residues. CDR3 bases: TGTGCCAGCAGCGGGCTAGCGGGAGTCGGCTCCTACAATGAGCAGTTCTTC. Its translation: CASSGLAGVGSYNEQFF.

The chain recombines TRBV19 with TRBJ1-1; D might be TRBD1 (6 bases). V was trimmed by 4 bases and J by 6 bases, leaving 18 bases between them. CDR1 LNHDA and CDR2 SQIVND come from the germline V gene (reference sequence). This CDR3 spans 15 amino acids. The CDR3 DNA is TGTGCCAGTAGTAAAACCCCCGGGGGCGCGGCTGAAGCTTTCTTT. Translation: CASSKTPGGAAEAFF.

The V call is TRBV19, the J call TRBJ1-4; D gene uncertain. From germline, CDR1 is LNHDA and CDR2 SQIVND (reference sequence). This CDR3 is 15 amino acids long. The V end was cut by 4 bases, the J end by 7 bases, with 16 bases between. The CDR3 region is CASSKFGRLGEKLFF. The CDR3 nucleotides read TGTGCCAGTAGTAAATTTGGACGGTTAGGTGAAAAACTGTTTTTT. The full variable domain, with the rest looked up from reference TRBV19 and TRBJ1-4, is DGGITQSPKYLFRKEGQNVTLSCEQNLNHDAMYWYRQDPGQGLRLIYYSQIVNDFQKGDIAEGYSVSREKKESFPLTVTSAQKNPTAFYLCASSKFGRLGEKLFFGSGTQLSVL.

The J gene is TRBJ2-1, the V gene TRBV5-4; D is uncertain. Trimming cost V 0 bases and J 3 bases, with 7 bases left between them. The germline V gene has CDR1 SGHNT and CDR2 YYREEE (reference sequence). The CDR3 totals 14 residues. CDR3 protein: CASSLEASYNEQFF. The CDR3 nucleotides read TGTGCCAGCAGCTTGGAGGCAAGCTACAATGAGCAGTTCTTC. Supplemented by reference TRBV5-4 and TRBJ2-1, the full variable domain reads ETGVTQSPTHLIKTRGQQVTLRCSSQSGHNTVSWYQQALGQGPQFIFQYYREEENGRGNFPPRFSGLQFPNYSSELNVNALELDDSALYLCASSLEASYNEQFFGPGTRLTVL.

The table lists this clone with a count of one. The genes are TRBV18 and TRBJ2-1; 11 bases line up with TRBD2. In germline, CDR1 is KGHSH, CDR2 LQKENI. The length of the CDR3 is 19 residues. Losses at the gene ends were 2 bases for V and 3 bases for J; bases not matched to a gene: 12. The CDR3 sequence is CASSPGTSGAFPSYNEQFF. The DNA for the CDR3 is TGTGCCAGCTCACCAGGGACTAGCGGAGCATTCCCGAGCTACAATGAGCAGTTCTTC.

V and J are TRBV30 and TRBJ1-2, with D unresolved. This CDR3 spans 13 amino acids. Germline V gene data show CDR1 as GTSNPN and CDR2 as SVGIG (reference sequence). V lost 1 base and J lost 7, with 13 bases in between. The CDR3 sequence is CAWSESKIGGYTF. The CDR3 DNA reads TGTGCCTGGAGTGAAAGTAAAATCGGTGGCTACACCTTC. Combining the CDR3 with reference TRBV30 and TRBJ1-2 gives the whole variable domain SQTIHQWPATLVQPVGSPLSLECTVEGTSNPNLYWYRQAAGRGLQLLFYSVGIGQISSEVPQNLSASRPQDRQFILSSKKLLLSDSGFYLCAWSESKIGGYTFGSGTRLTVV.

Here the CDR3 DNA reads TGTGCCAGCAGCGTAGACTCCCACGTCGGGTTCGGGGATTACACCTTC. Its translation: CASSVDSHVGFGDYTF. This sequence joins TRBV9 and TRBJ1-2; D is unclear. The CDR3 sequence is 16 residues long. Trimming left V 0 bases short and J 11 bases short, with 23 bases between. Germline V CDR1 and CDR2: SGDLS, YYNGEE.

This chain uses TRBV28 with TRBJ1-1; tentative D call: TRBD1 (5 bases). The CDR3 runs to 15 residues. Germline values: CDR1 MDHEN, CDR2 SYDVKM. The V end was cut by 6 bases, the J end by 0 bases, with 14 bases between. CDR3 in DNA: TGTGCCAGCAGCACCCTCCGGGGGATGAACACTGAAGCTTTCTTT. Its translation: CASSTLRGMNTEAFF.

The chain uses TRBV18 and TRBJ1-5, with D hard to call. V was trimmed by 1 base and J by 5 bases, leaving 9 bases between them. Per the germline V gene, CDR1 is KGHSH and CDR2 is LQKENI. The CDR3 spans 14 residues. The CDR3 nucleotides read TGTGCCAGCTCACCACGCAGAAGTGATCAGCCCCAGCATTTT. Protein sequence: CASSPRRSDQPQHF.

The chain couples TRBV7-9 to TRBJ2-2; D may be TRBD2 (6 bases). The CDR3 is 15 amino acids. CDR1 SEHNR and CDR2 FQNEAQ come from the germline V gene (reference sequence). V was clipped by 5 bases and J by 0 bases, with 10 bases between them. The CDR3 sequence is CASSLGSSNTGELFF. In DNA form, the CDR3 reads TGTGCCAGCAGCCTCGGGAGTTCGAACACCGGGGAGCTGTTTTTT.

The V and J genes are TRBV19 and TRBJ1-1; TRBD1 might be the D (5 bases). V shed 2 bases and J shed 6 bases, with 13 bases lying between them. The CDR3 spans 14 residues. The V gene's germline CDR1 is LNHDA and CDR2 SQIVND (reference sequence). Here the CDR3 DNA reads TGTGCCAGTAGTATACCCGACGGAGGGGCTGAAGCTTTCTTT. Encoded protein: CASSIPDGGAEAFF.

The chain joins TRBV6-6 to TRBJ1-4, with 7 bases lining up with TRBD1. The germline V gene encodes CDR1 MNHNY and CDR2 SVGAGI (reference sequence). This CDR3 comprises 15 residues. Trimming cost V 5 bases and J 3 bases; bases outside gene matches: 6. CDR3 loop: CASSRQGPANEKLFF. The CDR3 DNA reads TGTGCCAGCAGTCGACAGGGTCCAGCTAATGAAAAACTGTTTTTT.

V usage is TRBV25-1 and J usage is TRBJ2-5; D remains unclear. The germline V gene has CDR1 MGHDK and CDR2 SYGVNS. V gave up 6 bases and J gave up 5 bases, with 10 bases separating them. CDR3 size: 12 residues. CDR3 bases: TGTGCCAGCAGCTCCGCGTCCGAGACCCAGTACTTC. Protein sequence: CASSSASETQYF.